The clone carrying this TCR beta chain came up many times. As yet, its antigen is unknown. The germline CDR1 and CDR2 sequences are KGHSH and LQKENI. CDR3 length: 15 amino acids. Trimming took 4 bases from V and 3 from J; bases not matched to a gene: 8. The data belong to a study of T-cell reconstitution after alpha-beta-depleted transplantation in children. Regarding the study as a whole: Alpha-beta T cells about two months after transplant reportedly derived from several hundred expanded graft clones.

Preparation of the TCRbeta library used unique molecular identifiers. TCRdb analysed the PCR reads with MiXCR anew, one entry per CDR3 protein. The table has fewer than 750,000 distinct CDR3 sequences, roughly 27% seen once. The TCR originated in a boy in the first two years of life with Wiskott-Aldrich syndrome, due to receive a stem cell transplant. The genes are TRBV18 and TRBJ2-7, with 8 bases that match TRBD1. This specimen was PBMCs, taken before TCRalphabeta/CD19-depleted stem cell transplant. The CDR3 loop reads CASSHGQGRFYEQYF. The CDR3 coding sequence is TGTGCCAGCTCACATGGACAGGGTAGGTTCTACGAGCAGTACTTC.